What follows are 16 T cell receptor beta chains derived from one specimen sequenced in a study of T cells in Graves' hyperthyroidism and ophthalmopathy. Amplified TCR beta CDR3 regions derived from RNA transcripts. During a first-round RT-PCR of the TCR CDR3, the HTBI primer set was used. TCRdb used MiXCR to reprocess the multiplex PCR reads, holding one entry per CDR3 protein. The sample gives hundreds of thousands of distinct CDR3 sequences, about 20% of which show up once; less than 55% is in the top ten. Sequences were obtained from blood. The receptors originated from a man aged 35 to 55 with Graves' ophthalmopathy.

This clonotype occurred many times. The J gene is TRBJ1-4, the V gene TRBV19, with D possibly being TRBD1 (6 bases). CDR1 and CDR2 (germline): LNHDA, SQIVND (reference sequence). V was shortened by 2 bases and J by 0 bases, with 7 bases between the two germline ends. This CDR3 is 15 amino acids long. The CDR3 DNA is TGTGCCAGTAGTATACAGGGGACAACTAATGAAAAACTGTTTTTT. Protein: CASSIQGTTNEKLFF.

The CDR3 nucleotides are TGTGCCAGCCAGGCGACAGGGGAAGTCGGGACCCAGTACTTC. This sequence encodes CASQATGEVGTQYF. The rearrangement uses TRBV2 and TRBJ2-5; TRBD1 matches 8 bases. Looked up from germline, CDR1 is SNHLY and CDR2 is FYNNEI. This CDR3 is 14 amino acids long. V was clipped by 8 bases and J by 7 bases; unmatched bases: 12. The whole variable domain, remainder taken from reference TRBV2 and TRBJ2-5, is EPEVTQTPSHQVTQMGQEVILRCVPISNHLYFYWYRQILGQKVEFLVSFYNNEISEKSEIFDDQFSVERPDGSNFTLKIRSTKLEDSAMYFCASQATGEVGTQYFGPGTRLLVL.

This clonotype was found many times. The J gene is TRBJ2-3, the V gene TRBV5-1; D might be TRBD2 (5 bases). This CDR3 region has 14 residues. Germline lookup yields CDR1 SGHRS and CDR2 YFSETQ. V lost 5 bases to trimming and J lost 4 bases, with 14 bases between them. The CDR3 sequence: CASSLTGTADTQYF. As DNA, the CDR3 is TGCGCCAGCAGTTTGACGGGAACGGCAGATACGCAGTATTTT.

The genes are TRBV7-8 and TRBJ2-7; D is perhaps TRBD2 (5 bases). The CDR3 runs 15 residues. Germline-derived CDR1 and CDR2 are SGHVS and FQNEAQ. Trimming left V 0 bases short and J 6 bases short, with 15 bases between. The chain's CDR3 is CASSLARRDLGEQYF. CDR3 coding DNA: TGTGCCAGCAGCTTAGCGCGTCGGGATCTGGGCGAGCAGTACTTC. The full variable domain, completed using reference TRBV7-8 and TRBJ2-7, is GAGVSQSPRYKVAKRGQDVALRCDPISGHVSLFWYQQALGQGPEFLTYFQNEAQLDKSGLPSDRFFAERPEGSVSTLKIQRTQQEDSAVYLCASSLARRDLGEQYFGPGTRLTVT.

This clonotype was found many times. The chain uses TRBV28 and TRBJ2-1, with TRBD1 matching 7 bases. Germline assignment: CDR1 MDHEN and CDR2 SYDVKM. V dropped 6 bases and J dropped 6; count of bases not matched to a gene: 8. The CDR3 has 14 amino acids. In nucleotides, the CDR3 is TGTGCCAGCAGCGACAGACAGGGCACCAATGAGCAGTTCTTC. It is translated as CASSDRQGTNEQFF.

This clonotype has just a few counts. The rearrangement joins TRBV6-1 to TRBJ2-3, with a possible D match to TRBD1 (6 bases). The CDR3 is made up of 14 amino acids. The V end lost 5 bases, the J end lost 8 bases, and 17 bases lay between the germline ends. Germline CDR1 is MNHNS and CDR2 is SASEGT. For the CDR3, the DNA is TGTGCCAGCAGTAAACCGGACAGCGCAGCTACGCAGTATTTT. Protein: CASSKPDSAATQYF.

This clonotype appeared many times. The chain recombines TRBV7-2 with TRBJ1-5; maybe TRBD1 (6 bases). The CDR3 totals 15 residues. Germline CDR1 reads SGHTA; CDR2 reads FQGNSA. V lost 1 base and J 3 bases, leaving 10 bases between the germline ends. The CDR3 sequence: CASSLGGQINQPQHF. DNA for the CDR3: TGTGCCAGCAGCTTAGGTGGACAGATCAATCAGCCCCAGCATTTT.

This clonotype was seen repeatedly, ten times or more. The rearrangement joins TRBV12-3 or TRBV12-4 to TRBJ2-1; 8 nucleotides match TRBD2. The CDR3 consists of 13 residues. V lost 4 bases, J lost 8 bases, and 4 bases stayed unmatched. CDR3 protein: CASSSGGPHEQFF. DNA for the CDR3: TGTGCCAGCAGTTCGGGGGGGCCCCATGAGCAGTTCTTC.

This clonotype was counted only a few times. The rearrangement uses TRBV10-3 and TRBJ2-3; D is uncertain. V dropped 8 bases and J dropped 0 bases, with 9 bases sitting between them. This CDR3 region has 13 residues. Germline loops: CDR1 ENHRY, CDR2 SYGVKD. CDR3 sequence (DNA): TGTGCCATCCGGCCCACTAGCACAGATACGCAGTATTTT. It specifies CAIRPTSTDTQYF.

The chain links TRBV5-1 to TRBJ2-1; D is ambiguous. The V gene's germline CDR1 is SGHRS and CDR2 YFSETQ. Trimming removed 3 bases from V and 0 bases from J, with 13 bases in between. The CDR3 is made up of 16 amino acids. CDR3 sequence (DNA): TGCGCCAGCAGCTATGGGATTCGAAGCTCCTACAATGAGCAGTTCTTC. It specifies CASSYGIRSSYNEQFF.

This clonotype has at least ten counts. As DNA, the CDR3 is TGTGCCAGCAGTTTCACAGGGATGTACAATGAGCAGTTCTTC. Encoded protein: CASSFTGMYNEQFF. The chain joins TRBV28 to TRBJ2-1; tentatively, D is TRBD1 (6 bases). CDR1 and CDR2 (germline): MDHEN, SYDVKM. The V gene lost 3 bases and the J gene lost 4 bases, with 10 bases spanning the gap. The CDR3 is 14 residues long.

In this sample, this clonotype turned up a few times. The V call is TRBV18, the J call TRBJ1-1; D possibly corresponds to TRBD1 (5 bases). The CDR3 has 14 amino acids. From germline, CDR1 is KGHSH and CDR2 LQKENI. V gave up 0 bases and J gave up 1 base, with 6 bases separating them. The CDR3: CASSPPRGNTEAFF. The DNA of the CDR3 is TGTGCCAGCTCACCACCAAGGGGGAACACTGAAGCTTTCTTT.

This clonotype came up many times. This chain connects TRBV12-5 to TRBJ1-1, with unresolved D. Trimming took off 5 bases at V and 5 bases at J, with 9 bases between the two ends. CDR1 is LGHNT, CDR2 FRNRAP, per germline. There are 12 residues in the CDR3. The CDR3 is CASGLPVTEAFF. DNA for the CDR3: TGTGCTAGTGGTCTCCCGGTAACTGAAGCTTTCTTT.

The rearrangement uses TRBV12-3 or TRBV12-4 and TRBJ2-3; D remains ambiguous. This CDR3 is 13 amino acids long. The V gene lost 6 bases and the J gene lost 3 bases, with 10 bases spanning the gap. The CDR3 DNA sequence: TGTGCCAGCAGCTACCAAATGACAGATACGCAGTATTTT. Amino acids: CASSYQMTDTQYF.

The rearrangement links TRBV13 to TRBJ1-4; a possible D gene is TRBD1 (5 bases). Deletions cut 4 bases from V and 6 bases from J, with 12 bases between. The CDR3 totals 14 residues. Germline CDR1 is PRHDT and CDR2 is FYEKMQ (reference sequence). The CDR3 region is CASSSLTEDEKLFF. CDR3 DNA sequence: TGTGCCAGCAGCTCCCTGACAGAGGATGAAAAACTGTTTTTT.

This clonotype occurred many times. The J gene is TRBJ2-3, the V gene TRBV7-2, with 12 bases matching TRBD2. Germline V CDR1 and CDR2: SGHTA, FQGNSA. CDR3 length: 18 amino acids. With 5 bases clipped from V and 5 bases from J, the junction kept 14 bases outside the gene matches. Written as DNA, the CDR3 is TGTGCCAGCAGCCACCGACCTAGCGGGAGGGCCCTTAAAGATACGCAGTATTTT. Translated: CASSHRPSGRALKDTQYF.